This TCR beta chain was identified in a study of cytomegalovirus exposure and HLA in healthy donors. V lost 5 bases and J lost 4, with 6 bases in between. The germline V gene encodes CDR1 SGHVS and CDR2 FQNEAQ. CDR3 length: 12 amino acids. PCR employed 60 Vbeta and 13 Jbeta primers. Using immunoSEQ multiplex PCR, the repertoire was profiled, and TCRdb retains in-frame clones only, with some absent. In all, the sample yields around 44,000 clones. This sequence was found in a male donor in good health and CMV-seropositive. Material: PBMCs. The chain has TRBV7-8 and TRBJ2-1; D remains unclear. This CDR3 is CASSDGYNEQFF. In nucleotides, the CDR3 is TGTGCCAGCAGCGACGGGTACAATGAGCAGTTCTTC.